The clone carrying this T cell receptor beta chain appeared once. TCRdb ran MiXCR on the RT-PCR reads and lists one entry per CDR3 protein. The sample consists of about 540,000 distinct CDR3 sequences, under 25% of them appearing once. Per germline, CDR1 MNHEY and CDR2 SVGAGI. V was trimmed by 0 bases and J by 1 base, leaving 13 bases between them. The CDR3 totals 17 residues. This sample is drawn from a study of response to subunit inactivated influenza vaccine. Separately, the same data were catalogued under a study of T cells expressing NK-cell markers. That study reports: The authors generated TCR beta cDNA through 5'RACE template switching with UMIs. The TCR beta repertoires originated in sorted CD3+CD56+NKG2C+, CD3+CD56+NKG2C- and CD3+CD56-NKG2C+ T cells. Serological testing identified seven of the eight sequenced donors as HCMV-seropositive and one as seronegative. Dominant NKG2C+ clonotypes made up about 1.0-7.0% of CD8+ T cells in several donors.

This TCR was sampled from a man between 45 and 60 years old who received an inactivated influenza vaccine. The rearrangement links TRBV6-5 to TRBJ2-1; a possible D gene is TRBD2 (5 bases). The sequencing used CD4+ T cells sorted from PBMCs, collected less than 13 days after vaccination. The CDR3 is CASSYSGSYESYNEQFF. CDR3 sequence (DNA): TGTGCCAGCAGTTACTCAGGGAGCTACGAGTCCTACAATGAGCAGTTCTTC.